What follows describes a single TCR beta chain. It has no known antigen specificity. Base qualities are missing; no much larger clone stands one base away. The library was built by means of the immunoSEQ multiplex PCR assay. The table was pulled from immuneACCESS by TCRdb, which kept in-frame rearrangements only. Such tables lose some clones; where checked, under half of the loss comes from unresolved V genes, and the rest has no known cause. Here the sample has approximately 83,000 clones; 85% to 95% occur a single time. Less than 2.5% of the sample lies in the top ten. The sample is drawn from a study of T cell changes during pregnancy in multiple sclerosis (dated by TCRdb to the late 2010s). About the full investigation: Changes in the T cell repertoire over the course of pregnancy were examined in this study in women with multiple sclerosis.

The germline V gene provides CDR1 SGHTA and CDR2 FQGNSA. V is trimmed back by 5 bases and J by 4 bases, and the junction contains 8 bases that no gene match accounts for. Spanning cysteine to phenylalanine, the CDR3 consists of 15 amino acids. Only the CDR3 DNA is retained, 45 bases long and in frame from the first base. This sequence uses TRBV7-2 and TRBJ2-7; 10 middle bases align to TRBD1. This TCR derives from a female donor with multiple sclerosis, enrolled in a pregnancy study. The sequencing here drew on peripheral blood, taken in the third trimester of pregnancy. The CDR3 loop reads CASSPDPGQGYEQYF. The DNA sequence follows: TGTGCCAGCAGCCCGGACCCGGGACAGGGGTACGAGCAGTACTTC.